Below, one TCR beta chain is given with its context. The germline gives CDR1 SEHNR, CDR2 FQNEAQ (reference sequence). V lost 5 bases and J 5 bases, leaving 15 bases between the germline ends. This CDR3 has 15 amino acids. Semi-nested PCR with Nested Universal Primer A followed constant-region reverse priming of full-length variable regions. TCRdb passed the 5' RACE reads through MiXCR, listing each CDR3 protein once. The sample lists roughly 69,000 distinct CDR3 sequences; around a fifth were seen once. The specimen sequenced was memory CD4+ T cells sorted from a lymph node. Subset denoted: memory CD4+ T cells, CD4+CD45RO+CD25-. The sequence derives from a female donor with breast cancer. V gene TRBV7-9 combines with J gene TRBJ1-4, with TRBD1 as a possible D gene (6 bases). This chain's CDR3 is CASSPRGGLNEKLFF. The CDR3 DNA follows: TGTGCCAGCAGCCCTAGAGGGGGACTGAATGAAAAACTGTTTTTT.